This TCR delta chain appears in the sequencing data of a study of human gamma delta and Vdelta1 T cells. The CDR3 consists of 23 residues. Unmatched junction bases numbered 29, after V lost 4 bases and J lost 1 base. The V gene's germline CDR1 is TSWWSYY and CDR2 QGS. TCRdb reanalysed the PCR reads via CATT. The top ten hold approximately 9.4% of the sample, which has around 6,000 delta-chain clones, 35% to 45% seen once. Findings and limits, study-wide: Polyclonal Delta One T cells reportedly showed broad cytotoxic targeting of acute myeloid leukemia.

This clone appeared a single time. What it binds is not known. The receptor was derived from a human donor in good health. V gene TRDV1 combines with J gene TRDJ1, with 8 bases matching TRDD3. The sample was Vdelta1 gamma-delta T cells from blood grown in culture (DOT cells). CDR3 DNA sequence: TGTGCTCTTGGGGCCCTCGGGTCTACTAATCAGCTGGGGGAAATTCTTTTCACCGATAAACTCATCTTT. As protein: CALGALGSTNQLGEILFTDKLIF.